This TCR beta chain was identified in a study of monozygotic twins with inflammatory bowel disease. CDR3 size: 15 residues. Germline loops: CDR1 SGHTA, CDR2 FQGNSA. Study-wide results and limits: Discordant twins had repertoire similarity that did not differ from that of concordant twins, possibly from limited power.

Template switching introduced UMIs that contain a 6-nucleotide sample barcode. For both chains, the TCRalpha and TCRbeta cDNA went through two nested PCRs of approximately 16 and 10 cycles. One entry per CDR3 protein, without DNA, is what TCRdb gives after re-calling the 5' RACE reads. The sample's table shows about 300,000 distinct CDR3 sequences. On this clonotype: The target antigen is unknown.

The chain has TRBV7-2 and TRBJ2-7; the D call from TCRdb, TRBD1, cannot be confirmed without DNA. The sequenced sample consisted of blood. This TCR derives from a human donor with ulcerative colitis or Crohn's disease, or a healthy co-twin of an affected twin (not recorded which). This CDR3 reads CASSLAAGQGDEQYF.